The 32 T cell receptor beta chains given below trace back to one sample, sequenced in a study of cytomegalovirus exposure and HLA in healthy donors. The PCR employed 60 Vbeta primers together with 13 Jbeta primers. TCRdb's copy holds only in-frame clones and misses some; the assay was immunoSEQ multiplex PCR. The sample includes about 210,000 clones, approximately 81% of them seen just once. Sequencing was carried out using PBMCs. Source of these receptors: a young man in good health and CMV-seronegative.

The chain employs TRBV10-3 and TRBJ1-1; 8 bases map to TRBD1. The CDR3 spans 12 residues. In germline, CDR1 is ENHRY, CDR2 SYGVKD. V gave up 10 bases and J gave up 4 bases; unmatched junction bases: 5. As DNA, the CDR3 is TGTGCCACCGACAGGGGAGGCACTGAAGCTTTCTTT. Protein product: CATDRGGTEAFF.

The CDR3 region has the DNA TGTGCCATCAGTGAGGGCCGGCAGGGGCAGTACTTC. Translated, it gives CAISEGRQGQYF. The chain has TRBV10-3 and TRBJ2-7, with a weak D call TRBD1 (5 bases). Per the germline V gene, CDR1 is ENHRY and CDR2 is SYGVKD. This CDR3 region has 12 residues. V lost 2 bases and J 9 bases, leaving 11 bases between the germline ends.

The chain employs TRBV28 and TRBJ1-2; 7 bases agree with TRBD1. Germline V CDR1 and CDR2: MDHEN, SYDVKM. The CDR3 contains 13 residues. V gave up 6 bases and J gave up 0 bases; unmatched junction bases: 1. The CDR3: CASRTGSNYGYTF. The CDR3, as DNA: TGTGCCAGCAGGACAGGGTCTAACTATGGCTACACCTTC.

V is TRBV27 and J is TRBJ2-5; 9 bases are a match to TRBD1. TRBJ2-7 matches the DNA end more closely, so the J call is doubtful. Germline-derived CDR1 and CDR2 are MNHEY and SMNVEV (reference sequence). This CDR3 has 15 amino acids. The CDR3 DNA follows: TGTGCCAGCAGTGCGCACCGGGACAGGGCTTACGAGCAGTACTTC. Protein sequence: CASSAHRDRAYEQYF.

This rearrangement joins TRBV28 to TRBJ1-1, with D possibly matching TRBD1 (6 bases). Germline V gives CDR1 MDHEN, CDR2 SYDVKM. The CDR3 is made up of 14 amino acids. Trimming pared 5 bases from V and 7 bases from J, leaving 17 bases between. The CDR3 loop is CASSRQGWVDEAFF. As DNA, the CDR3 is TGTGCCAGCAGTCGGCAGGGGTGGGTCGATGAAGCTTTCTTT.

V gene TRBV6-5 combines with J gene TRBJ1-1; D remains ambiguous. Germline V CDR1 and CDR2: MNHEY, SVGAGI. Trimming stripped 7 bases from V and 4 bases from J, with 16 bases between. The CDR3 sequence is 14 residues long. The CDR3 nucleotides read TGTGCCAGCACCAAACGAGCTGTCTCCACTGAAGCTTTCTTT. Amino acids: CASTKRAVSTEAFF.

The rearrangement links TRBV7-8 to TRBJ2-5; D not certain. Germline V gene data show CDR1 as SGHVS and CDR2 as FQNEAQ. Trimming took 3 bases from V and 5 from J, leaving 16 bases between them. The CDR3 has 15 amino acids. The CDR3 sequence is CASSLKGDSPETQYF. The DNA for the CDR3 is TGTGCCAGCAGCTTGAAAGGAGATTCCCCTGAGACCCAGTACTTC.

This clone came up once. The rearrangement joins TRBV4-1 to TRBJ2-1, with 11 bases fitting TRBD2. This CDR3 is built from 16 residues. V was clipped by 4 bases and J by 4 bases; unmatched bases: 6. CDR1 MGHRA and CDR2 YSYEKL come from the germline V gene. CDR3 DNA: TGCGCCAGCAGCCCCTGGGGACTAGCGGTGTACAATGAGCAGTTCTTC. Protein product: CASSPWGLAVYNEQFF.

The CDR3 protein is CASSLEGGDPYEQYF. DNA for the CDR3: TGCGCCAGCAGCCTGGAAGGGGGGGATCCCTACGAGCAGTACTTC. The chain carries TRBV4-1 and TRBJ2-5; perhaps TRBD2 as D (7 bases). The J call may not be correct, given that the DNA end is closer to TRBJ2-7. Germline CDR1 and CDR2: MGHRA and YSYEKL. The CDR3 extends over 15 amino acids.

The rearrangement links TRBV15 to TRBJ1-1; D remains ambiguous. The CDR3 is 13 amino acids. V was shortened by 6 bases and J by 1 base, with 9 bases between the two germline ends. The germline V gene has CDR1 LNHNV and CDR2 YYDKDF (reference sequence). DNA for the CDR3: TGTGCCACCAGGTACGGGGAGAACACTGAAGCTTTCTTT. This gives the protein CATRYGENTEAFF.

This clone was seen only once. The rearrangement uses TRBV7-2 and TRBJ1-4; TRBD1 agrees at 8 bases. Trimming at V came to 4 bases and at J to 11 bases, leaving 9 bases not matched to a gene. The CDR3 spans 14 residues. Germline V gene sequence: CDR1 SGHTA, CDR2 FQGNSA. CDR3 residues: CASSSRDRNGKLFF. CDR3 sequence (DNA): TGTGCCAGCAGCTCCAGGGACAGGAACGGGAAACTGTTTTTT. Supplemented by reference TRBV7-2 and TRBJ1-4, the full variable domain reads GAGVSQSPSNKVTEKGKDVELRCDPISGHTALYWYRQSLGQGLEFLIYFQGNSAPDKSGLPSDRFSAERTGGSVSTLTIQRTQQEDSAVYLCASSSRDRNGKLFFGSGTQLSVL.

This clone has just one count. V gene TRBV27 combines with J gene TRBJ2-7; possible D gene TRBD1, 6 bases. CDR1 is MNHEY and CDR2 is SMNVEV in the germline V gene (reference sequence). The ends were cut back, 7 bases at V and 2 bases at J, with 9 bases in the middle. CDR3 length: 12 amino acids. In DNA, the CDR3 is TGTGCCAGCACGGACAGAGCCTACGAGCAGTACTTC. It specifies CASTDRAYEQYF.

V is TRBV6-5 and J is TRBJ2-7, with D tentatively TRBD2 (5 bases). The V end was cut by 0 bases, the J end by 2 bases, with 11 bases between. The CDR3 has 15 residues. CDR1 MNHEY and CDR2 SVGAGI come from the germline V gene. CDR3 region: CASSYSEEDTYEQYF. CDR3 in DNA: TGTGCCAGCAGTTACTCAGAGGAGGATACCTACGAGCAGTACTTC.

In nucleotides, the CDR3 is TGTGCCAGCAGCCCTAGTACGGGCGAGCAGTACTTC. Amino acid sequence: CASSPSTGEQYF. V and J are TRBV5-5 and TRBJ2-7; no firm D call. This CDR3 spans 12 amino acids. Germline-derived CDR1 and CDR2 are SGHKS and YYEKEE (reference sequence). With 4 bases removed from V and 6 bases from J, the gap between germline ends came to 11 bases.

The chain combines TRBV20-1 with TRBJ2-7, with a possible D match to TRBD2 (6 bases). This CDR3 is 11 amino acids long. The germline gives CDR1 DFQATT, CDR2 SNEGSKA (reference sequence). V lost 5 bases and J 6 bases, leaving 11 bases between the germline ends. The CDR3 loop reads CSAGHGGEQYF. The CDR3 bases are TGCAGTGCTGGTCACGGGGGCGAGCAGTACTTC.

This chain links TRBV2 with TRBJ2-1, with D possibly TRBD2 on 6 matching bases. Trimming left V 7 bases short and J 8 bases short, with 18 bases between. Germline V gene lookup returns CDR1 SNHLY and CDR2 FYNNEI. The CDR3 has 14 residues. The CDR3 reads CASTRRGLGDEQFF. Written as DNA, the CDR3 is TGTGCCAGCACACGGCGGGGTCTCGGGGATGAGCAGTTCTTC.

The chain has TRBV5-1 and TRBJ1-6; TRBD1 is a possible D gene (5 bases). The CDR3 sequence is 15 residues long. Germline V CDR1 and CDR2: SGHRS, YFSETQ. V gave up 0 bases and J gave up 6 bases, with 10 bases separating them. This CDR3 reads CASSLGGGLNSPLHF. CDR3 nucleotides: TGCGCCAGCAGCTTGGGGGGGGGTCTTAATTCACCCCTCCACTTT.

The chain's CDR3 is CASSFRAGTGELFF. The CDR3 DNA sequence: TGCGCCAGCAGCTTCAGGGCTGGGACCGGGGAGCTGTTTTTT. V usage is TRBV5-1 and J usage is TRBJ2-2; weak D call: TRBD1 (5 bases). This CDR3 has 14 residues. Germline loops: CDR1 SGHRS, CDR2 YFSETQ. Trimming shortened V by 2 bases and J by 5 bases, and 10 bases separated the two germline ends. Drawing the rest from reference TRBV5-1 and TRBJ2-2, the complete variable domain is KAGVTQTPRYLIKTRGQQVTLSCSPISGHRSVSWYQQTPGQGLQFLFEYFSETQRNKGNFPGRFSGRQFSNSRSEMNVSTLELGDSALYLCASSFRAGTGELFFGEGSRLTVL.

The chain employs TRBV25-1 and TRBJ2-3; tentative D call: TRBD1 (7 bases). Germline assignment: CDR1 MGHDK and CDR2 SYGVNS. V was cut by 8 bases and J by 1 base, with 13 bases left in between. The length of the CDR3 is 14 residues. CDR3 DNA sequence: TGTGCCAGCTCCCGCGGGACAGGCACAGATACGCAGTATTTT. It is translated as CASSRGTGTDTQYF.

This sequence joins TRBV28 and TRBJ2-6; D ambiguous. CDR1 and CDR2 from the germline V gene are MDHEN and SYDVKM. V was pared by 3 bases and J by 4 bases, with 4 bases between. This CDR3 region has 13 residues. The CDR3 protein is CASSFVGANVLTF. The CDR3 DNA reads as TGTGCCAGCAGTTTCGTCGGGGCCAACGTCCTGACTTTC.

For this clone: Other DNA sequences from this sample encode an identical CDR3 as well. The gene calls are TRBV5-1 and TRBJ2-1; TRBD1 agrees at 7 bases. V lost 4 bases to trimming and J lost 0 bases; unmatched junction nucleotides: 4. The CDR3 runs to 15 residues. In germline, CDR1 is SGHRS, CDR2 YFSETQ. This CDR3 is CASSQDRSSYNEQFF. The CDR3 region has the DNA TGCGCCAGCAGCCAGGACAGGAGCTCCTACAATGAGCAGTTCTTC.

Here the CDR3 reads CASNVAGTQMSPLHF. The CDR3 DNA sequence: TGTGCCAGCAATGTGGCAGGCACACAGATGTCACCCCTCCACTTT. The V and J genes are TRBV28 and TRBJ1-6; no clear D. Germline loops: CDR1 MDHEN, CDR2 SYDVKM. The CDR3 is made up of 15 amino acids. Trimming stripped 7 bases from V and 10 bases from J, with 20 bases between.

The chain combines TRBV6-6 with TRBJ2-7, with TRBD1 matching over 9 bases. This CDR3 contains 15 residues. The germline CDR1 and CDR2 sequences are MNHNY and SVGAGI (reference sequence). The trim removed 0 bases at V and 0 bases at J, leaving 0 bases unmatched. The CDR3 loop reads CASSYSTGGSYEQYF. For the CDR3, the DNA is TGTGCCAGCAGTTACTCGACAGGGGGCTCCTACGAGCAGTACTTC.

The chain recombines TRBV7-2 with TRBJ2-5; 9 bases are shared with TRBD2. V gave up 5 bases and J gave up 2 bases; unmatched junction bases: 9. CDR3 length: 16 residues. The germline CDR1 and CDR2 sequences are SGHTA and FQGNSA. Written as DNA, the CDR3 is TGTGCCAGCAGCCCGCGCGGTAGCGGGGGACAAGAGACCCAGTACTTC. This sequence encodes CASSPRGSGGQETQYF.

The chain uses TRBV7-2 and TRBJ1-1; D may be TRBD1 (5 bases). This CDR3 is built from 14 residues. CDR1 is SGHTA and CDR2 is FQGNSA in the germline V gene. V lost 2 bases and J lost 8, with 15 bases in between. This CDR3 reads CASSLWMAGREAFF. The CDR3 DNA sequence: TGTGCCAGCAGCTTATGGATGGCAGGGCGGGAAGCTTTCTTT.

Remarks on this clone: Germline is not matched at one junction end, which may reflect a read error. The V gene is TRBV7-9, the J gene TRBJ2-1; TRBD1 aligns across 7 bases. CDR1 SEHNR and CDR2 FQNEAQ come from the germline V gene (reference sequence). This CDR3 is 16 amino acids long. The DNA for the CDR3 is TGTTCCAGCAGCTCGTTACAGGGGTCCTCCTACAATGAGCAGTTCTTC. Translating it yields CSSSSLQGSSYNEQFF.

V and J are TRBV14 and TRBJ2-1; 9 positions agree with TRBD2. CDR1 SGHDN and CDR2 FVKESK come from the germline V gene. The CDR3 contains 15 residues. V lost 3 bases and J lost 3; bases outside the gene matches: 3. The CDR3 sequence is CASSQGAGGYNEQFF. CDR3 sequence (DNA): TGTGCCAGCAGCCAGGGAGCGGGGGGCTACAATGAGCAGTTCTTC.

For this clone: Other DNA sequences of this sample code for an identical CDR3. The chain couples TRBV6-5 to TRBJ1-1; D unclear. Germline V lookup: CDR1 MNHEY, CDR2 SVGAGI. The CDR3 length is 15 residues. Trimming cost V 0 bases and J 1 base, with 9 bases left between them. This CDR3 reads CASSYSRGGNTEAFF. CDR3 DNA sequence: TGTGCCAGCAGTTACTCTCGGGGTGGGAACACTGAAGCTTTCTTT.

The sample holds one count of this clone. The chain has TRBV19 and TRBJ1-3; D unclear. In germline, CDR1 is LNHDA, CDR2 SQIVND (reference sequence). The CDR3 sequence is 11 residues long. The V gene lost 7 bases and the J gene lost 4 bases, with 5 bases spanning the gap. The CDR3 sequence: CASNLGNTIYF. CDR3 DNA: TGTGCCAGTAATCTAGGAAACACCATATATTTT. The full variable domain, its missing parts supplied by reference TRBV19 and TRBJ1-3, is DGGITQSPKYLFRKEGQNVTLSCEQNLNHDAMYWYRQDPGQGLRLIYYSQIVNDFQKGDIAEGYSVSREKKESFPLTVTSAQKNPTAFYLCASNLGNTIYFGEGSWLTVV.

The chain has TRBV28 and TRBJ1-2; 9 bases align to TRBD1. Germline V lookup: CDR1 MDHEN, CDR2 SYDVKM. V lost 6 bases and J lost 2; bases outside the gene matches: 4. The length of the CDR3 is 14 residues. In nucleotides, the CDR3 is TGTGCCAGCAGAGAACAGGGGGCGAACTATGGCTACACCTTC. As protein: CASREQGANYGYTF.

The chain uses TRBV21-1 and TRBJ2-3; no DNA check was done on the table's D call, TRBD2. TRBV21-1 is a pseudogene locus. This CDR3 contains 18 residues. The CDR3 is CAQRGWTSGGSSTDTQYF. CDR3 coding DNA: TGTGCCCAAAGGGGGTGGACTAGCGGGGGTTCTAGCACAGATACGCAGTATTTT.

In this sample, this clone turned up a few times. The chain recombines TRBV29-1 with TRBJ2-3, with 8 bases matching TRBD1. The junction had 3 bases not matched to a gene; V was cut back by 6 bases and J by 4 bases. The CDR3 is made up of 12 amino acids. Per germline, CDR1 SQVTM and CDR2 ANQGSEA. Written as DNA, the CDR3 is TGCAGCGTCGGACAGGGCCCAGATACGCAGTATTTT. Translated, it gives CSVGQGPDTQYF.